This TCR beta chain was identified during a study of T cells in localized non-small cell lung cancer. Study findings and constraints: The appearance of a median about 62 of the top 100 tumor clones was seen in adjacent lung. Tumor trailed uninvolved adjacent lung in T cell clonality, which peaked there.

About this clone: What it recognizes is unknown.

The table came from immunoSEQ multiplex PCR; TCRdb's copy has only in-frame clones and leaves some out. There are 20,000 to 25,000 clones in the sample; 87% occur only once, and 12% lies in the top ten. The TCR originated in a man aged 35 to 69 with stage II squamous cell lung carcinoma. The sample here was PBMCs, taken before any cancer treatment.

CDR3 coding DNA: TGTGCCAGCAGTTACCAAACAGGGACGAGCTACAATGAGCAGTTCTTC. Protein product: CASSYQTGTSYNEQFF. V gene TRBV6-5 combines with J gene TRBJ2-1, with a possible D match to TRBD1 (6 bases). Germline CDR1 MNHEY, CDR2 SVGAGI. The CDR3 has 16 residues. The V end was cut by 2 bases, the J end by 3 bases, with 14 bases between.